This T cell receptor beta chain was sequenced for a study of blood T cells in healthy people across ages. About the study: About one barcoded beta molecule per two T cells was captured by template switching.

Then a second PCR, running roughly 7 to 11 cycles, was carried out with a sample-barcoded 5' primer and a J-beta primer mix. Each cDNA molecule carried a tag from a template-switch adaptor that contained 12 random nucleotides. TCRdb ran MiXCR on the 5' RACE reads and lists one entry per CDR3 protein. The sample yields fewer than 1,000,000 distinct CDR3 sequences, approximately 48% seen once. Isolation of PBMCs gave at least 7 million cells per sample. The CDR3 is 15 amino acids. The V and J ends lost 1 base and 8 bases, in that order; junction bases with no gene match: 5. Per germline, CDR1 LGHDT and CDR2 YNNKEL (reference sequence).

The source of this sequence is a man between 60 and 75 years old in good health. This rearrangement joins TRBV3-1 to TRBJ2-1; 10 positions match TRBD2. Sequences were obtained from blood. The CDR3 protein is CASSQAASGGHEQFF. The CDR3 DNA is TGTGCCAGCAGCCAAGCGGCTAGCGGGGGCCATGAGCAGTTCTTC.